This T cell receptor (beta chain) was sequenced during a study of spatial heterogeneity in lung cancer. Study-level results: Within tumors, counts of expanded alpha and beta TCRs tracked tumor mutation counts.

Sample share makes this clonotype medium-sized. Its antigen is undetermined. TCRdb redid the calling of the 5' RACE reads with MiXCR, one entry per CDR3 protein. Here the sample spans 1,700 or so distinct CDR3 sequences, about 4.6% being singletons. As for time point: sample taken at primary tumor resection. Trimming left V 2 bases short and J 5 bases short, with 3 bases between. Germline assignment: CDR1 SQVTM and CDR2 ANQGSEA. The CDR3 runs 10 residues. Sample: lung tumor tissue, taken at surgery. The source is a male donor with early-stage non-small cell lung cancer. J is TRBJ1-1 and V is TRBV29-1; no clear D gene. CDR3 coding DNA: TGCAGCGTTGAAAGGACTGAAGCTTTCTTT. Translated: CSVERTEAFF.